The clone carrying this T cell receptor (beta chain) was detected only once. The target antigen is unknown. Nominal health characterized the donors when sampled, though unrecorded immune exposures were likely. The data are from a study of cytomegalovirus exposure and HLA in healthy donors. The CDR3 extends over 16 amino acids. Germline assignment: CDR1 LGHNA and CDR2 YSLEER. With 0 bases removed from V and 4 bases from J, the gap between germline ends came to 15 bases. Overall study findings and caveats: Among the sequence variants, a highly shared cluster was likely an artifact of sequencing. It was only CMV serostatus that was available as immune exposure information. Several of the most significant clusters were apparently associated with common viral pathogens in a later analysis.

13 Jbeta primers and 60 Vbeta primers were used for the PCR. The repertoire was sequenced with immunoSEQ multiplex PCR; TCRdb's copy has only in-frame clones and lacks some. The profile shows 190,000 or so clones, around 83% of them singletons. The J gene is TRBJ1-1, the V gene TRBV4-3; D is unclear. This sequence was found in a woman in her fifties or sixties in good health and CMV-seropositive. The sequenced material came from PBMCs. CDR3 sequence: CASSQDFVPGGTEAFF. CDR3 bases: TGCGCCAGCAGCCAAGATTTCGTCCCGGGAGGCACTGAAGCTTTCTTT.